This note documents a single T cell receptor (beta chain) sequence. Residents of about 25 US areas, aged about 18 to 100 years, made up the participants. Recovered Cohort 3 donors showed two negative PCRs, clearance, or symptom resolution. These data are taken from a study of blood T cell repertoires in COVID-19. Study at large: COVID-19 samples from acute and convalescent phases originated in the United States, Italy and Spain.

This CDR3 region has 14 residues. V shed 2 bases and J shed 4 bases, with 11 bases lying between them. Germline-derived CDR1 and CDR2 are SNHLY and FYNNEI. TCRdb's copy holds only in-frame clones and misses some; the assay was immunoSEQ multiplex PCR. The sample records hundreds of thousands of clones, 85% to 90% being singletons. The sequenced material came from PBMCs or T cells enriched from blood (not recorded which). The chain carries TRBV2 and TRBJ1-2; D may be TRBD1 (6 bases). This receptor was taken from a man aged 18-30 years who had recovered from COVID-19. The CDR3 protein is CASSESQGSYGYTF. The CDR3 DNA is TGTGCCAGCAGTGAATCCCAGGGGTCCTATGGCTACACCTTC. The entire variable domain, with the rest obtained from reference TRBV2 and TRBJ1-2, is as follows: EPEVTQTPSHQVTQMGQEVILRCVPISNHLYFYWYRQILGQKVEFLVSFYNNEISEKSEIFDDQFSVERPDGSNFTLKIRSTKLEDSAMYFCASSESQGSYGYTFGSGTRLTVV.